This record looks at one T cell receptor beta chain sequence and its context. No antigen is known for it. Sequenced by immunoSEQ multiplex PCR; TCRdb stores in-frame clones only, minus some. This table holds fewer than 250,000 clones, 86% found once. Trimming took off 6 bases at V and 1 base at J, with 3 bases between the two ends. The germline gives CDR1 LNHDA, CDR2 SQIVND (reference sequence). The CDR3 sequence is 11 residues long. This entry comes from a study of cytomegalovirus exposure and HLA in healthy donors. Study-wide results and caveats: According to reports, the classifier identified cytomegalovirus status with high specificity and sensitivity. The majority of TCR sequences were rare, yet some public TCRs appeared in many donors. Cytomegalovirus association was listed for around 180 TCR beta chains. Subsequent analysis showed first-cohort TCR clusters tending to co-occur in 120 validation repertoires.

Sequencing was carried out using PBMCs. This clonotype was obtained from a woman under 30 in good health and CMV-seronegative. The chain couples TRBV19 to TRBJ1-1, with D unclear. CDR3 loop: CASRRNTEAFF. CDR3 nucleotides: TGTGCCAGTAGGAGGAACACTGAAGCTTTCTTT. Using reference TRBV19 and TRBJ1-1 for the parts outside the CDR3, the full variable domain is DGGITQSPKYLFRKEGQNVTLSCEQNLNHDAMYWYRQDPGQGLRLIYYSQIVNDFQKGDIAEGYSVSREKKESFPLTVTSAQKNPTAFYLCASRRNTEAFFGQGTRLTVV.